Shown below are 12 T cell receptor beta chains from a single sample sequenced in a study of shared clonotypes between healthy human individuals (TCRdb year 2020). The library was obtained by the immunoSEQ multiplex PCR assay. TCRdb stores this immuneACCESS table with in-frame sequences only. Part of the clones is absent; in the studies checked, under half of the shortfall reflects unresolved V genes, and no reason is known for the rest. The sample table shows some 1.4 million clones, and roughly 96% are seen once. The ten largest make up approximately 1.1% of the sample. The sequencing input was naive CD4+ T cells sorted from blood. In the paper's terms, the cell subset or site label means: CD45RA+ positively selected. The receptors derive from a man aged 30-40 years in good health.

Notes on this clone: Other DNA sequences in the same sample also yield this CDR3. The rearrangement uses TRBV27 and TRBJ2-7; no clear D. Germline CDR1 and CDR2: MNHEY and SMNVEV (reference sequence). The V gene lost 6 bases and the J gene lost 2 bases, with 5 bases spanning the gap. The CDR3 runs to 11 residues. In DNA form, the CDR3 reads TGTGCCAGCAGCTCAACCTACGAGCAGTACTTC. Amino acid sequence: CASSSTYEQYF.

The chain couples TRBV28 to TRBJ2-7; 10 nucleotides line up with TRBD1. Germline trimming cut 6 bases from V and 3 bases from J; bases unmatched to any gene: 5. From germline, CDR1 is MDHEN and CDR2 SYDVKM. The CDR3 sequence is 14 residues long. CDR3 in DNA: TGTGCCAGCAGACGCGGACAGGGGGGCTACGAGCAGTACTTC. It codes for CASRRGQGGYEQYF.

The V and J genes are TRBV19 and TRBJ2-3; maybe TRBD1 (6 bases). The CDR3 sequence is 14 residues long. Germline values: CDR1 LNHDA, CDR2 SQIVND (reference sequence). Deletions cut 1 base from V and 4 bases from J, with 9 bases between. CDR3 amino acids: CASSIGTVADTQYF. The DNA for the CDR3 is TGTGCCAGTAGTATAGGGACAGTAGCAGATACGCAGTATTTT.

The V gene is TRBV9, the J gene TRBJ2-2; D is perhaps TRBD1 (5 bases). In germline, CDR1 is SGDLS, CDR2 YYNGEE. Trimming removed 3 bases from V and 7 bases from J, with 16 bases in between. The CDR3 is 15 residues long. CDR3 DNA: TGTGCCAGCAGCGGGACACCGTGGGGTGACGGGGAGCTGTTTTTT. It yields the protein CASSGTPWGDGELFF.

V usage is TRBV5-8 and J usage is TRBJ1-1, with D possibly matching TRBD1 (5 bases). Germline CDR1 and CDR2: SGHTS and YDEGEE. CDR3 length equals 15 residues. Between the trimmed V and J ends, which lost 0 bases and 3 bases, there was a span of 12 bases. The CDR3 DNA reads as TGTGCCAGCAGCTTGGCGTCCAGGGCGGACACTGAAGCTTTCTTT. Translated, it gives CASSLASRADTEAFF.

Only one count was recorded for this clone. This sample also contains other DNA sequences that code for the same CDR3. The rearrangement joins TRBV11-2 to TRBJ2-5; 7 bases fit TRBD2. The CDR3 loop spans 15 amino acids. Trimming at V came to 6 bases and at J to 1 base, leaving 8 bases not matched to a gene. CDR1 and CDR2 from the germline V gene are SGHAT and FQNNGV. In nucleotides, the CDR3 is TGTGCCAGCAGACGCGGGGGTGGGCCCCAAGAGACCCAGTACTTC. Translation gives CASRRGGGPQETQYF.

V and J are TRBV9 and TRBJ2-5; 8 bases are shared with TRBD2. CDR3 length equals 15 residues. The junction had 9 bases not matched to a gene; V was cut back by 3 bases and J by 5 bases. CDR1 SGDLS and CDR2 YYNGEE come from the germline V gene. CDR3 nucleotide sequence: TGTGCCAGCAGCGACCCTACCGGGACTAGTGAGACCCAGTACTTC. Its protein is CASSDPTGTSETQYF.

The chain combines TRBV27 with TRBJ2-7; 9 nucleotides align to TRBD2. With 5 bases clipped from V and 0 bases from J, the junction kept 5 bases outside the gene matches. The germline V gene has CDR1 MNHEY and CDR2 SMNVEV (reference sequence). CDR3 length equals 15 residues. CDR3 sequence (DNA): TGTGCCAGCAGTGCTTCTAGCGGGGTCTCCTACGAGCAGTACTTC. Encoded protein: CASSASSGVSYEQYF.

This chain uses TRBV5-1 with TRBJ2-2, with D possibly matching TRBD2 (6 bases). In germline, CDR1 is SGHRS, CDR2 YFSETQ. The CDR3 spans 15 residues. The V gene lost 0 bases and the J gene lost 2 bases, with 8 bases spanning the gap. The CDR3 sequence: CASSLVAVNTGELFF. In nucleotides, the CDR3 is TGCGCCAGCAGCTTGGTAGCGGTCAACACCGGGGAGCTGTTTTTT.

CDR3 protein: CASSLTGRPKYEQYF. The CDR3 region has the DNA TGTGCCAGCAGTTTGACTGGGCGACCGAAGTACGAGCAGTACTTC. The J gene is TRBJ2-7, the V gene TRBV28; D not certain. Germline values: CDR1 MDHEN, CDR2 SYDVKM. V lost 3 bases and J lost 4, with 16 bases in between. The CDR3 runs 15 residues.

The J gene is TRBJ2-1, the V gene TRBV29-1; unclear D gene. The germline CDR1 and CDR2 sequences are SQVTM and ANQGSEA. V dropped 4 bases and J dropped 2 bases, with 15 bases sitting between them. The CDR3 is made up of 15 amino acids. CDR3 nucleotides: TGCAGCGTTGTCGAGGAATCTTCACCCTACAATGAGCAGTTCTTC. Translated, it gives CSVVEESSPYNEQFF.

This clone was observed a single time. The chain uses TRBV11-2 and TRBJ2-5; D unclear. CDR1 is SGHAT, CDR2 FQNNGV, per germline. Trimming removed 5 bases at V and 1 base at J, with 14 bases between. The CDR3 runs to 15 residues. CDR3 loop: CASSPGRLVQETQYF. The CDR3 coding sequence is TGTGCCAGCAGCCCTGGGCGGCTAGTCCAAGAGACCCAGTACTTC. The entire variable domain, with the rest obtained from reference TRBV11-2 and TRBJ2-5, is as follows: EAGVAQSPRYKIIEKRQSVAFWCNPISGHATLYWYQQILGQGPKLLIQFQNNGVVDDSQLPKDRFSAERLKGVDSTLKIQPAKLEDSAVYLCASSPGRLVQETQYFGPGTRLLVL.